These 13 T cell receptor beta chains were all obtained from the same sample, sequenced in a study of blood T cells in healthy people across ages. Combining a sample-barcoded 5' primer with a J-beta primer mix, a second PCR ran for about 7 to 12 cycles. Each CDR3 protein is one row after TCRdb ran MiXCR on the 5' RACE reads. The sample has 790,000 or so distinct CDR3 sequences, around half seen once; the top ten hold about a sixth. Material: blood. All receptors derive from an elderly man in good health.

The chain joins TRBV12-3 or TRBV12-4 to TRBJ2-3, with TRBD2 identical over 11 bases. The CDR3 is 19 amino acids. V shed 8 bases and J 0 bases; nucleotides not matched to a gene: 16. This chain's CDR3 is CASGSRIGTSGISTDTQYF. The DNA for the CDR3 is TGTGCCAGCGGTTCAAGAATTGGGACTAGCGGAATTAGCACAGATACGCAGTATTTT.

The chain joins TRBV14 to TRBJ2-1; 11 nucleotides align to TRBD2. The germline V gene encodes CDR1 SGHDN and CDR2 FVKESK. Losses at the gene ends were 4 bases for V and 9 bases for J; bases not matched to a gene: 5. This CDR3 is built from 14 residues. CDR3: CASSLHTSGGEQFF. The CDR3 bases are TGTGCCAGCAGCCTACACACTAGCGGGGGTGAGCAGTTCTTC.

The rearrangement uses TRBV6-5 and TRBJ2-6, with D perhaps TRBD1 (6 bases). The ends were cut back, 2 bases at V and 4 bases at J, with 9 bases in the middle. The CDR3 contains 15 residues. Germline values: CDR1 MNHEY, CDR2 SVGAGI. CDR3 DNA: TGTGCCAGCAGTTACAAAGGGACAGGGGCCAACGTCCTGACTTTC. This codes for CASSYKGTGANVLTF.

The chain links TRBV29-1 to TRBJ1-1; D is uncertain. Trimming removed 5 bases at V and 4 bases at J, with 5 bases between. The CDR3 sequence is 10 residues long. CDR1 SQVTM and CDR2 ANQGSEA come from the germline V gene. CDR3: CSVLRTEAFF. The CDR3 coding sequence is TGCAGCGTTCTGCGCACTGAAGCTTTCTTT.

The rearrangement links TRBV20-1 to TRBJ2-7; 12 bases are a match to TRBD2. Germline V gene data show CDR1 as DFQATT and CDR2 as SNEGSKA (reference sequence). CDR3 length equals 13 residues. V shed 4 bases and J 3 bases; nucleotides not matched to a gene: 1. The CDR3 loop reads CSAKTSGSYEQYF. The CDR3 DNA reads as TGCAGTGCTAAGACTAGCGGGAGCTACGAGCAGTACTTC.

The V gene is TRBV27, the J gene TRBJ2-5, with no clear D. This CDR3 region has 15 residues. Trimming left V 0 bases short and J 1 base short, with 9 bases between. Germline CDR1 and CDR2: MNHEY and SMNVEV (reference sequence). The CDR3 loop is CASSLSGAFQETQYF. Here the CDR3 DNA reads TGTGCCAGCAGTTTATCCGGAGCGTTCCAAGAGACCCAGTACTTC.

This clonotype appeared a few times. V is TRBV5-1 and J is TRBJ2-7; weak D call: TRBD1 (6 bases). Trimming shortened V by 0 bases and J by 2 bases, and 9 bases separated the two germline ends. Germline V gives CDR1 SGHRS, CDR2 YFSETQ. The CDR3 spans 14 residues. The CDR3 DNA reads TGCGCCAGCAGCTTGGATGGACAGCCCTACGAGCAGTACTTC. Amino acid sequence: CASSLDGQPYEQYF. Filled out from reference TRBV5-1 and TRBJ2-7, the complete variable domain reads KAGVTQTPRYLIKTRGQQVTLSCSPISGHRSVSWYQQTPGQGLQFLFEYFSETQRNKGNFPGRFSGRQFSNSRSEMNVSTLELGDSALYLCASSLDGQPYEQYFGPGTRLTVT.

This clonotype was counted ten times or more. A read error may produce the germline difference seen at one junction end. The gene calls are TRBV5-1 and TRBJ2-1; the match to TRBD2 covers 13 bases. CDR1 is SGHRS and CDR2 is YFSETQ in the germline V gene. The CDR3 loop spans 14 amino acids. CDR3: CASSRTSGSNEQFF. In nucleotides, the CDR3 is TGTGCCAGCAGTAGGACTAGCGGGAGTAATGAGCAGTTCTTC.

The chain joins TRBV5-1 to TRBJ2-4; D possibly matches TRBD1 or TRBD2 (5 bases each). The J call may be faulty, since TRBJ2-7 better matches the DNA end. The CDR3 extends over 15 amino acids. Germline-derived CDR1 and CDR2 are SGHRS and YFSETQ. The DNA for the CDR3 is TGCGCCAGCAGCTTGGCCGGGCAGGGCGGGTACGAGCAGTACTTC. Its translation is CASSLAGQGGYEQYF.

This sequence joins TRBV7-2 and TRBJ2-5, with TRBD2 matching 9 bases. Per the germline V gene, CDR1 is SGHTA and CDR2 is FQGNSA. This CDR3 has 17 amino acids. V gave up 2 bases and J gave up 0 bases; unmatched junction bases: 7. CDR3 DNA: TGTGCCAGCAGCTTACCCCAGACTAGCGGCTACCAAGAGACCCAGTACTTC. It translates to CASSLPQTSGYQETQYF.

The rearrangement links TRBV14 to TRBJ2-5; D not certain. The CDR3 is 17 residues long. Per germline, CDR1 SGHDN and CDR2 FVKESK. Between the trimmed V and J ends, which lost 0 bases and 11 bases, there was a span of 25 bases. The CDR3 region is CASSQEHRRFSPNEQYF. The DNA for the CDR3 is TGTGCCAGCAGCCAAGAGCACCGGCGGTTCTCTCCCAATGAGCAGTACTTC.

This clonotype was counted many times. The rearrangement joins TRBV28 to TRBJ1-5; maybe TRBD1 (5 bases). This CDR3 is built from 16 residues. Germline V gene data show CDR1 as MDHEN and CDR2 as SYDVKM. The V and J ends lost 5 bases and 2 bases respectively, with 16 bases between them. CDR3 residues: CASSGGRDGRNQPQHF. DNA of the CDR3: TGTGCCAGCAGTGGGGGACGGGACGGACGCAATCAGCCCCAGCATTTT. The whole variable domain, filled in from reference TRBV28 and TRBJ1-5, reads DVKVTQSSRYLVKRTGEKVFLECVQDMDHENMFWYRQDPGLGLRLIYFSYDVKMKEKGDIPEGYSVSREKKERFSLILESASTNQTSMYLCASSGGRDGRNQPQHFGDGTRLSIL.

The chain joins TRBV6-5 to TRBJ2-5; 8 bases line up with TRBD1. In germline, CDR1 is MNHEY, CDR2 SVGAGI. The CDR3 is 13 residues long. Unmatched junction bases numbered 5, after V lost 7 bases and J lost 4 bases. The CDR3 DNA sequence: TGTGCCAGCACCACTGACAGGGGAGAGACCCAGTACTTC. Translating gives CASTTDRGETQYF.